The present TCR beta chain was sequenced within a study of glioma-infiltrating T cells after dendritic cell vaccination. Germline V gene lookup returns CDR1 SGHTA and CDR2 FQGTGA. CDR3 length: 13 residues. Details on this clone: Its ends do not fully match the called genes, so a read error is possible.

Libraries were prepared by immunoSEQ multiplex PCR; TCRdb keeps only in-frame clonotypes and omits some of them. The sample has approximately 82,000 clones, about 87% seen once. Material: blood, obtained before dendritic cell vaccination. The genes are TRBV7-3 and TRBJ2-5; 14 bases are a match to TRBD2. This clonotype was obtained from a human donor with glioblastoma. The CDR3 region is CASSLGLAGVQNF. CDR3 DNA sequence: TGTGCCAGCAGCTTGGGACTAGCGGGGGTCCAGAACTTC.